These 28 T cell receptor beta chains came from one sample sequenced in a study of shared clonotypes between healthy human individuals. Profiled with immunoSEQ multiplex PCR; TCRdb holds only in-frame clones, not every one. Here the sample spans roughly 2.1 million clones, just over 90% being singletons. As defined, naive CD8 cells were CD45RO-negative and positively selected for CCR7, with terminally differentiated effector memory CD45RA+ cells excluded. Sequenced input: naive CD8+ T cells from PBMCs. Receptor source: a young man in good health. Some clones in this sample may be carry-over from other donors' samples.

A remark on this clone: This same CDR3 is encoded by further DNA sequences in the sample. V and J are TRBV27 and TRBJ2-7; D uncertain. The CDR3 loop spans 13 amino acids. Trimming took 0 bases from V and 3 from J, leaving 6 bases between them. Germline V gene sequence: CDR1 MNHEY, CDR2 SMNVEV (reference sequence). The CDR3 loop reads CASSLSGSYEQYF. CDR3 nucleotides: TGTGCCAGCAGTTTATCAGGTAGCTACGAGCAGTACTTC.

A word on this clone: At one of its ends the junction is not consistent with the germline gene, which may arise from a read error. The chain uses TRBV4-1 and TRBJ1-2; 7 bases are shared with TRBD1. Germline-derived CDR1 and CDR2 are MGHRA and YSYEKL. The CDR3 totals 17 residues. CDR3 in DNA: TGCGCCAGCAGCCAAGCGGGGGGACAGCTTTCTAACTATGGCTACATCTTC. Amino acids: CASSQAGGQLSNYGYIF.

V is TRBV7-9 and J is TRBJ1-2, with 9 nucleotides matching TRBD1. The germline CDR1 and CDR2 sequences are SEHNR and FQNEAQ (reference sequence). The CDR3 is 14 residues long. V lost 6 bases to trimming and J lost 3 bases; unmatched junction nucleotides: 5. This chain's CDR3 is CASRGTGIDYGYTF. The CDR3 DNA reads TGTGCCAGCAGAGGGACAGGGATTGACTATGGCTACACCTTC.

The chain carries TRBV6-1 and TRBJ2-2; D is undetermined. CDR3 length: 13 amino acids. The V gene lost 6 bases and the J gene lost 6 bases, with 11 bases spanning the gap. Germline CDR1 reads MNHNS; CDR2 reads SASEGT. The CDR3 reads CASRVSVPGELFF. The CDR3 region has the DNA TGTGCCAGCAGAGTGAGCGTGCCCGGGGAGCTGTTTTTT.

For this clone: Other DNA sequences in this sample translate to the same CDR3. The chain carries TRBV5-4 and TRBJ2-2; D unresolved. Germline V CDR1 and CDR2: SGHNT, YYREEE (reference sequence). V lost 0 bases, J lost 3 bases, and 6 bases lay in between. The CDR3 extends over 14 amino acids. In DNA form, the CDR3 reads TGTGCCAGCAGCTTGGGCACAGACACCGGGGAGCTGTTTTTT. Amino acids: CASSLGTDTGELFF.

The chain has TRBV27 and TRBJ2-3, with 7 bases that match TRBD1. This CDR3 region has 17 residues. V gave up 5 bases and J gave up 4 bases; unmatched junction bases: 15. CDR1 MNHEY and CDR2 SMNVEV come from the germline V gene (reference sequence). Written as DNA, the CDR3 is TGTGCCAGCAGTCCTATTCGTCAAGGGGGCAACGCAGATACGCAGTATTTT. This sequence encodes CASSPIRQGGNADTQYF.

This clone was observed a single time. The V call is TRBV7-2, the J call TRBJ2-1; D ambiguous. V shed 4 bases and J shed 0 bases, with 7 bases lying between them. In germline, CDR1 is SGHTA, CDR2 FQGNSA. This CDR3 spans 14 amino acids. The CDR3 DNA follows: TGTGCCAGCAGCTACGGAACCTCCTACAATGAGCAGTTCTTC. Protein: CASSYGTSYNEQFF.

As DNA, the CDR3 is TGTGCCAGCAGCGCGCTGGACAGGGGTAGGCTAGATGGACTCCACGAGCAGTACTTC. Protein: CASSALDRGRLDGLHEQYF. The chain couples TRBV9 to TRBJ2-7; 9 nucleotides agree with TRBD1. CDR3 size: 19 residues. Germline trimming cut 3 bases from V and 5 bases from J; bases unmatched to any gene: 21. CDR1 is SGDLS and CDR2 is YYNGEE in the germline V gene.

V and J are TRBV27 and TRBJ2-2; 7 nucleotides align to TRBD1. The CDR3 runs 15 residues. The V and J ends lost 6 bases and 6 bases, in that order; junction bases with no gene match: 10. Germline assignment: CDR1 MNHEY and CDR2 SMNVEV (reference sequence). The CDR3 coding sequence is TGTGCCAGCAGACCCTATCGACAGGGACCCGGGGAGCTGTTTTTT. The encoded protein is CASRPYRQGPGELFF.

Comment on this clone: In the same sample, other DNA sequences code for this CDR3. The CDR3 nucleotides are TGTGCCAGCAGTCCGACCGGGTTCTCCTACGAGCAGTACTTC. This sequence encodes CASSPTGFSYEQYF. The gene calls are TRBV28 and TRBJ2-7; D is uncertain. Looked up from germline, CDR1 is MDHEN and CDR2 is SYDVKM. V dropped 5 bases and J dropped 0 bases, with 11 bases sitting between them. The length of the CDR3 is 14 residues.

This chain joins TRBV6-5 and TRBJ2-7, with 8 positions matching TRBD2. Germline lookup yields CDR1 MNHEY and CDR2 SVGAGI. The CDR3 totals 13 residues. The V segment lost 0 bases and the J segment 6 bases; nucleotides outside the gene matches: 1. The CDR3 region has the DNA TGTGCCAGCAGTTACTCCCTAGCGGGCGAGCAGTACTTC. This gives the protein CASSYSLAGEQYF.

The rearrangement links TRBV27 to TRBJ2-7; 12 bases fit TRBD1. J gave up 5 bases and V 3 bases, and 8 bases lay outside the gene matches. Germline CDR1 MNHEY, CDR2 SMNVEV (reference sequence). The CDR3 loop spans 16 amino acids. CDR3 nucleotides: TGTGCCAGCAGTTTGTACGGGACAGGGGGCACGGACGAGCAGTACTTC. It specifies CASSLYGTGGTDEQYF.

The rearrangement links TRBV13 to TRBJ2-7; 9 nucleotides align to TRBD1. This CDR3 is 14 amino acids long. V shed 5 bases, J shed 7 bases, and the junction held 9 bases outside the gene matches. Per germline, CDR1 PRHDT and CDR2 FYEKMQ (reference sequence). The DNA of the CDR3 is TGTGCCAGCAGCCGAACACAGGGGGCGGATGAGCAGTACTTC. This codes for CASSRTQGADEQYF. The whole variable domain, remainder taken from reference TRBV13 and TRBJ2-7, is AAGVIQSPRHLIKEKRETATLKCYPIPRHDTVYWYQQGPGQDPQFLISFYEKMQSDKGSIPDRFSAQQFSDYHSELNMSSLELGDSALYFCASSRTQGADEQYFGPGTRLTVT.

The gene calls are TRBV5-1 and TRBJ2-5; the match to TRBD1 covers 9 bases. Germline assignment: CDR1 SGHRS and CDR2 YFSETQ. The CDR3 has 14 amino acids. Trimming at V came to 4 bases and at J to 5 bases, leaving 6 bases not matched to a gene. CDR3 in DNA: TGCGCCAGCAGCCCTCAGGGACAGGGCGAGACCCAGTACTTC. Encoded protein: CASSPQGQGETQYF.

The V and J genes are TRBV5-8 and TRBJ2-7; D unclear. The V gene's germline CDR1 is SGHTS and CDR2 YDEGEE. The V end was cut by 0 bases, the J end by 4 bases, with 8 bases between. This CDR3 is built from 13 residues. CDR3 nucleotide sequence: TGTGCCAGCAGCTTGGTCAAGGTATACGAGCAGTACTTC. It yields the protein CASSLVKVYEQYF.

The genes are TRBV4-1 and TRBJ1-3; D is uncertain. The germline V gene encodes CDR1 MGHRA and CDR2 YSYEKL. V was shortened by 4 bases and J by 1 base, with 14 bases between the two germline ends. The CDR3 consists of 16 residues. The CDR3 nucleotides are TGCGCCAGCAGCCCGGCCCCCCTTTCATCTGGAAACACCATATATTTT. Protein: CASSPAPLSSGNTIYF.

The rearrangement joins TRBV2 to TRBJ2-7, with D perhaps being TRBD1 or TRBD2 (5 bases each). Germline V gives CDR1 SNHLY, CDR2 FYNNEI. V was clipped by 8 bases and J by 0 bases, with 14 bases between them. The CDR3 covers 14 residues. In DNA form, the CDR3 reads TGTGCCAGCGGTGGGGGACCCCTCTCCTACGAGCAGTACTTC. Encoded protein: CASGGGPLSYEQYF.

The V call is TRBV19, the J call TRBJ2-7; TRBD2 aligns across 9 bases. The germline gives CDR1 LNHDA, CDR2 SQIVND (reference sequence). The CDR3 covers 14 residues. V was pared by 10 bases and J by 5 bases, with 12 bases of the junction left unmatched. In DNA form, the CDR3 reads TGTGCCAATCTTGGGGCGGGAGGGGAACACGAGCAGTACTTC. This translates into CANLGAGGEHEQYF. The full variable domain, completed using reference TRBV19 and TRBJ2-7, is DGGITQSPKYLFRKEGQNVTLSCEQNLNHDAMYWYRQDPGQGLRLIYYSQIVNDFQKGDIAEGYSVSREKKESFPLTVTSAQKNPTAFYLCANLGAGGEHEQYFGPGTRLTVT.

The chain has TRBV5-1 and TRBJ1-2; tentative D call: TRBD1 (5 bases). CDR3 size: 15 residues. Germline-derived CDR1 and CDR2 are SGHRS and YFSETQ. V shed 1 base and J shed 3 bases, with 13 bases lying between them. The CDR3 bases are TGCGCCAGCAGCTTGTCGGGGACCAAGGACTATGGCTACACCTTC. It translates to CASSLSGTKDYGYTF.

This clone came up once. The chain employs TRBV11-2 and TRBJ2-5; TRBD2 matches at 7 bases. The CDR3 runs 16 residues. Germline-derived CDR1 and CDR2 are SGHAT and FQNNGV. J gave up 5 bases and V 3 bases, and 12 bases lay outside the gene matches. CDR3 in amino acids: CASSFGGGLLGETQYF. The CDR3 DNA reads TGTGCCAGCAGCTTCGGGGGAGGGCTCCTTGGGGAGACCCAGTACTTC.

As for this clone: This CDR3 is also generated by other DNA sequences in the sample. J is TRBJ2-5 and V is TRBV4-2; TRBD2 is a possible D gene (6 bases). V was shortened by 0 bases and J by 5 bases, with 16 bases between the two germline ends. Germline V CDR1 and CDR2: LGHNA, YNFKEQ. The CDR3 has 16 residues. CDR3 nucleotides: TGTGCCAGCAGCCAAGAGGAGGGGCTAGCAAGGGAGACCCAGTACTTC. This codes for CASSQEEGLARETQYF.

The gene calls are TRBV9 and TRBJ2-5, with D possibly being TRBD2 (5 bases). This CDR3 is 16 amino acids long. The V gene's germline CDR1 is SGDLS and CDR2 YYNGEE. V gave up 3 bases and J gave up 5 bases, with 20 bases separating them. The CDR3 spells CASSGWATGGGETQYF. DNA for the CDR3: TGTGCCAGCAGCGGTTGGGCAACCGGTGGCGGGGAGACCCAGTACTTC.

The V call is TRBV6-1, the J call TRBJ2-7, with D perhaps matching TRBD1 (6 bases). This CDR3 region has 13 residues. Per the germline V gene, CDR1 is MNHNS and CDR2 is SASEGT. Deletions cut 5 bases from V and 4 bases from J, with 12 bases between. In DNA, the CDR3 is TGTGCCAGCAGTCCCTGGACAGCATACGAGCAGTACTTC. It translates to CASSPWTAYEQYF.

CDR3 region: CASNLFPLGTGELFF. The CDR3 DNA sequence: TGTGCCAGCAATCTTTTCCCCCTCGGCACCGGGGAGCTGTTTTTT. The V call is TRBV27, the J call TRBJ2-2; D uncertain. Trimming pared 7 bases from V and 4 bases from J, leaving 16 bases between. In germline, CDR1 is MNHEY, CDR2 SMNVEV (reference sequence). This CDR3 spans 15 amino acids.

The CDR3 protein is CASSIGRTSGSYNEQFF. The CDR3, as DNA: TGTGCCAGTAGTATAGGGCGGACTAGCGGTTCCTACAATGAGCAGTTCTTC. This chain links TRBV19 with TRBJ2-1; 10 positions agree with TRBD2. This CDR3 comprises 17 residues. The V gene's germline CDR1 is LNHDA and CDR2 SQIVND (reference sequence). V dropped 1 base and J dropped 1; count of bases not matched to a gene: 4.

The chain links TRBV27 to TRBJ2-1; tentative D call: TRBD2 (5 bases). Looked up from germline, CDR1 is MNHEY and CDR2 is SMNVEV (reference sequence). V lost 7 bases and J lost 8, with 18 bases in between. This CDR3 has 14 amino acids. In DNA form, the CDR3 reads TGTGCCAGCACCCTACTGGGGAGTGGGCATGAGCAGTTCTTC. Translating gives CASTLLGSGHEQFF.

This chain uses TRBV6-1 with TRBJ2-7; no definite D call. The germline CDR1 and CDR2 sequences are MNHNS and SASEGT. V was cut by 4 bases and J by 0 bases, with 10 bases left in between. CDR3 length equals 14 residues. CDR3 in amino acids: CASSVSISSYEQYF. The CDR3 coding sequence is TGTGCCAGCAGTGTGTCCATTAGCTCCTACGAGCAGTACTTC.

V and J are TRBV18 and TRBJ2-5, with 9 bases fitting TRBD1. V shed 2 bases and J 2 bases; nucleotides not matched to a gene: 6. Per germline, CDR1 KGHSH and CDR2 LQKENI. This CDR3 region has 16 residues. CDR3 bases: TGTGCCAGCTCACCAACGACAGGGGGTGGGCAAGAGACCCAGTACTTC. Translating it yields CASSPTTGGGQETQYF.